A single sample is the source of the 3 T cell receptor beta chains below, sequenced in a study of T cell changes during pregnancy in multiple sclerosis. The data were produced by immunoSEQ multiplex PCR, yet TCRdb's version contains in-frame clones alone and is incomplete. Here the sample spans about 48,000 clones, approximately 95% being singletons. The sample consisted of CD4+ T cells from peripheral blood mononuclear cells, taken in the first trimester of pregnancy. All receptors come from a female donor with multiple sclerosis, enrolled in a pregnancy study.

The chain links TRBV7-2 to TRBJ1-4; D might be TRBD1 (5 bases). V was pared by 5 bases and J by 5 bases, with 15 bases between. CDR1 and CDR2 (germline): SGHTA, FQGNSA. CDR3 size: 15 residues. The CDR3 DNA reads TGTGCCAGCAGCCACCTGACAGCCGCAAATGAAAAACTGTTTTTT. Residues: CASSHLTAANEKLFF.

The chain is built from TRBV7-3 and TRBJ2-3; 9 bases are a match to TRBD1. Germline CDR1 SGHTA, CDR2 FQGTGA. The CDR3 covers 14 residues. With V trimmed by 1 base and J by 5 bases, 1 base remained unmatched. CDR3 sequence (DNA): TGTGCCAGCAGCTTAAACAGGGGGCTAGATACGCAGTATTTT. This sequence encodes CASSLNRGLDTQYF.

The chain links TRBV9 to TRBJ1-1; the D gene is possibly TRBD1 (6 bases). The ends were cut back, 4 bases at V and 0 bases at J, with 10 bases in the middle. This CDR3 has 14 residues. CDR1 is SGDLS and CDR2 is YYNGEE in the germline V gene. The CDR3 bases are TGTGCCAGCAGCAAAGGACAGTTGAACACTGAAGCTTTCTTT. As protein: CASSKGQLNTEAFF.